This T cell receptor beta chain was identified during a study of OX40 agonist ivuxolimab in advanced cancers. Study-level information: Dose-escalation subjects each had hepatocellular carcinoma, melanoma, renal cell or head and neck cancer.

Assay used: immunoSEQ multiplex PCR; TCRdb lists only in-frame clones, some missing. There are 20,000 to 25,000 clones in the sample; about 90% occur only once, and roughly 28% lies in the top ten. The sequences come from CD4+ or CD8+ T cells sorted from blood, collected in a trial of the OX40 agonist ivuxolimab. This receptor was taken from an adult with an advanced solid tumor such as melanoma, head and neck, liver or kidney cancer.

This CDR3 reads CASSLVYYEQYF. The CDR3 DNA sequence: TGTGCCAGCAGCCTCGTCTACTACGAGCAGTACTTC. The chain links TRBV14 to TRBJ2-7, with no clear D. The CDR3 runs 12 residues. The V and J ends lost 4 bases and 3 bases respectively, with 7 bases between them. The germline V gene encodes CDR1 SGHDN and CDR2 FVKESK.